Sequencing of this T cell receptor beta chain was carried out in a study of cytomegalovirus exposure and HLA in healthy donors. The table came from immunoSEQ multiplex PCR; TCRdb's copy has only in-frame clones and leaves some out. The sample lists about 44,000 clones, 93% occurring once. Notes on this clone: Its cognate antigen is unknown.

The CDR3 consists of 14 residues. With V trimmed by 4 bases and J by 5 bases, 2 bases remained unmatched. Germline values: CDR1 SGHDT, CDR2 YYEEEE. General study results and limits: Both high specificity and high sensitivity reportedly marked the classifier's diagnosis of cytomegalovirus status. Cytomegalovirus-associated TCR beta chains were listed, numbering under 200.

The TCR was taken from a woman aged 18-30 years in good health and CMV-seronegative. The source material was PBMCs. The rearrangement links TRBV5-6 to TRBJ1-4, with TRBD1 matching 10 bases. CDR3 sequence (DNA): TGTGCCAGCAGCCCGGACAGGGGGAATGAAAAACTGTTTTTT. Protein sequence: CASSPDRGNEKLFF.